A selection of T cell receptor beta chains follows, all from one sample in a study of T cells in Graves' hyperthyroidism and ophthalmopathy. TCRdb recomputed calls from the multiplex PCR reads with MiXCR, one row per CDR3 protein. The sample consists of 340,000 or so distinct CDR3 sequences, roughly a fifth of them appearing once. Source material: blood. Receptors were obtained from a woman between 45 and 65 years old with Graves' hyperthyroidism. Each CDR3 is given with its conserved first and last residue. Fields, in order: clone size, V gene, D gene, J gene, CDR3 DNA, CDR3 protein. A D gene is named only where the DNA matches it firmly. Size is stated for part of the rows, as once, few or many counts, or as a class when the clone is expanded.

clone_size: few
v_call: TRBV7-9
d_call: -
j_call: TRBJ1-1
cdr3_nt: TGTGCCAGCAGCCCAGGATGGAGCACTGAAGCTTTCTTT
cdr3_aa: CASSPGWSTEAFF

clone_size: -
v_call: TRBV5-1
d_call: -
j_call: TRBJ1-1
cdr3_nt: TGCGCCAGCAGCCCCCTTTTAGGAAAGAACACTGAAGCTTTCTTT
cdr3_aa: CASSPLLGKNTEAFF

clone_size: many
v_call: TRBV30
d_call: -
j_call: TRBJ2-1
cdr3_nt: TGTGCCTGGAGTACAAGCGGGACAAGGAATGAGCAGTTCTTC
cdr3_aa: CAWSTSGTRNEQFF

clone_size: few
v_call: TRBV19
d_call: TRBD1
j_call: TRBJ2-5
cdr3_nt: TGTGCCAGTAGTATTCTTTCTACCGGGACAGGGGCGAAAGAGACCCAGTACTTC
cdr3_aa: CASSILSTGTGAKETQYF

clone_size: -
v_call: TRBV4-1
d_call: -
j_call: TRBJ2-7
cdr3_nt: TGCGCCAGCGGCCAAGATCGTCTACTTAGCGAGCAGTACTTC
cdr3_aa: CASGQDRLLSEQYF

clone_size: many
v_call: TRBV28
d_call: -
j_call: TRBJ1-3
cdr3_nt: TGTGCCAGCAGTTCAACACAGGGTCGTCCTGGAAACACCATATATTTT
cdr3_aa: CASSSTQGRPGNTIYF

clone_size: many
v_call: TRBV20-1
d_call: TRBD2
j_call: TRBJ2-7
cdr3_nt: TGCAGTGCCCTGCGGGAGGGATCCTACGAGCAGTACTTC
cdr3_aa: CSALREGSYEQYF

clone_size: -
v_call: TRBV27
d_call: -
j_call: TRBJ2-7
cdr3_nt: TGTGCCAGCAGGAGCTTAGCGGCGAGCTACGAGCAGTACTTC
cdr3_aa: CASRSLAASYEQYF

clone_size: many
v_call: TRBV5-1
d_call: -
j_call: TRBJ2-7
cdr3_nt: TGCGCCAGCAGCTACGAGGGTGGGGCGGTATCCTACGAGCAGTACTTC
cdr3_aa: CASSYEGGAVSYEQYF

clone_size: many
v_call: TRBV6-1
d_call: TRBD2
j_call: TRBJ2-5
cdr3_nt: TGTGCCAGCAGTGAAGGGGGACTAGCGGGGGTAAAGACCCAGTACTTC
cdr3_aa: CASSEGGLAGVKTQYF

clone_size: many
v_call: TRBV2
d_call: -
j_call: TRBJ1-1
cdr3_nt: TGTGCCAGCAGGGGACTGATGAACACTGAAGCTTTCTTT
cdr3_aa: CASRGLMNTEAFF

clone_size: many
v_call: TRBV2
d_call: TRBD1
j_call: TRBJ1-5
cdr3_nt: TGTGCCAGCAGTGCCCCGGGACAGGGGGATTTGGGGAGCAATCAGCCCCAGCATTTT
cdr3_aa: CASSAPGQGDLGSNQPQHF

clone_size: -
v_call: TRBV29-1
d_call: -
j_call: TRBJ2-1
cdr3_nt: TGCAGCGCGGAGGTAAGCTCCTACAATGAGCAGTTCTTC
cdr3_aa: CSAEVSSYNEQFF

clone_size: many
v_call: TRBV7-9
d_call: -
j_call: TRBJ1-4
cdr3_nt: TGTGCCAGCAGCTCCCTACAGGCAACTAATGAAAAACTGTTTTTT
cdr3_aa: CASSSLQATNEKLFF

clone_size: -
v_call: TRBV2
d_call: -
j_call: TRBJ2-3
cdr3_nt: TGTGCCAGCAGTCACCGGGGCCCCGGCCCAGATACGCAGTATTTT
cdr3_aa: CASSHRGPGPDTQYF

clone_size: -
v_call: TRBV20-1
d_call: -
j_call: TRBJ1-4
cdr3_nt: TGCAGTGCTAGGGTCGGGCCTAATGAAAAACTGTTTTTT
cdr3_aa: CSARVGPNEKLFF

clone_size: -
v_call: TRBV10-1
d_call: TRBD2
j_call: TRBJ2-3
cdr3_nt: TGCGCCAGCAGTAGACTAGCGGGGGGCGCGCAGTATTTT
cdr3_aa: CASSRLAGGAQYF

clone_size: -
v_call: TRBV20-1
d_call: TRBD2
j_call: TRBJ2-3
cdr3_nt: TGCAGTGCTAGAGCGACTAGCGGGAAAGCGCAGTATTTT
cdr3_aa: CSARATSGKAQYF

clone_size: many
v_call: TRBV20-1
d_call: TRBD1
j_call: TRBJ2-5
cdr3_nt: TGCAGTGCTTGGCGACAGGGGGCCTGGGAGACCCAGTACTTC
cdr3_aa: CSAWRQGAWETQYF

clone_size: -
v_call: TRBV6-1
d_call: -
j_call: TRBJ2-1
cdr3_nt: TGTGCCAGCAGTCATCCCGGGACACCCGTCTCCTACAATGAGCAGTTCTTC
cdr3_aa: CASSHPGTPVSYNEQFF

clone_size: once
v_call: TRBV4-2
d_call: -
j_call: TRBJ1-4
cdr3_nt: TGTGCCAGCAGCCAACCCGGACAGTTTAATGAAAAACTGTTTTTT
cdr3_aa: CASSQPGQFNEKLFF

clone_size: many
v_call: TRBV7-6
d_call: TRBD2
j_call: TRBJ2-5
cdr3_nt: TGTGCCAGCAGCTCCCCCGACAGGCTGGCGGGAGGGCCGTGGGGTGAGACCCAGTACTTC
cdr3_aa: CASSSPDRLAGGPWGETQYF

clone_size: few
v_call: TRBV19
d_call: -
j_call: TRBJ1-2
cdr3_nt: TGTGCCAGTAGCCGACCGGGACCGGCGGCGTCAGGCTACACCTTC
cdr3_aa: CASSRPGPAASGYTF

clone_size: many
v_call: TRBV7-8
d_call: -
j_call: TRBJ2-1
cdr3_nt: TGTGCCAGCAGCTTAACGCAGGGTCGGACGCACAATGAGCAGTTCTTC
cdr3_aa: CASSLTQGRTHNEQFF

clone_size: many
v_call: TRBV20-1
d_call: -
j_call: TRBJ2-3
cdr3_nt: TGCAGTGCTAGAGTGGGCTTCACAGATACGCAGTATTTT
cdr3_aa: CSARVGFTDTQYF